The rows below give T cell receptor beta chains drawn from one sample of a study of blood T cell repertoires in COVID-19. The assay was immunoSEQ multiplex PCR, and TCRdb's table has in-frame clones only and misses some. This repertoire shows about 73,000 clones, roughly 84% found once; its top ten account for approximately 29%. Sequenced sample: peripheral blood. These receptors all come from a human donor in a cohort sampled during active COVID-19. CDR3s include the opening cysteine and the closing phenylalanine or tryptophan. The D gene is left open where the match is weak. Clone size is stated in some rows and not others, as once, few, many or a class when expanded.

clone_size	d_call	v_call	j_call	cdr3_nt	cdr3_aa
-	-	TRBV11-3	TRBJ2-3	TGTGCCAGCAGCTTCGGCGGCGCAGATACGCAGTATTTT	CASSFGGADTQYF
few	TRBD1	TRBV5-6	TRBJ1-5	TGTGCCAGCAGCTTAGCGTCGGAAGGGGGCGGCAATCAGCCCCAGCATTTT	CASSLASEGGGNQPQHF
-	-	TRBV11-2	TRBJ2-7	TGTGCCAGCAGCCACTCAGGTTACGAGCAGTACTTC	CASSHSGYEQYF
once	-	TRBV15	TRBJ2-5	TGTGCCACCAGCAGAGATGGCCACCAAGAGACCCAGTACTTC	CATSRDGHQETQYF
-	TRBD2	TRBV4-1	TRBJ2-3	TGCGCCAGCAGCCAAACTAGCGGGGTAAGCACAGATACGCAGTATTTT	CASSQTSGVSTDTQYF
-	TRBD2	TRBV6-5	TRBJ2-1	TGTGCCAGCAAAGCCGGGAGGGCCTCCTACAATGAGCAGTTCTTC	CASKAGRASYNEQFF
-	-	TRBV7-9	TRBJ1-2	TGTGCCAGCAGGCCAGGGGATTCCCCCTATAGAGGCTACACCTTC	CASRPGDSPYRGYTF
-	-	TRBV4-1	TRBJ2-7	TGCGCCAGCAGCCCTAGCCGGGGAAAGCTTTACGAGCAGTACTTC	CASSPSRGKLYEQYF
-	TRBD2	TRBV5-8	TRBJ2-5	TGTGCCAGCACCCGACTAGCACAAGAGACCCAGTACTTC	CASTRLAQETQYF
-	TRBD1	TRBV6-5	TRBJ2-5	TGTGCCAGCAGTCACGGACAGGGAGTACAAGAGACCCAGTACTTC	CASSHGQGVQETQYF
-	-	TRBV10-3	TRBJ2-7	TGTGCCGGAAGTGGAGGGACGAATGAGCAGTACTTC	CAGSGGTNEQYF
-	TRBD1	TRBV5-6	TRBJ2-7	TGTGCCAGCAGCACCGGGACAGGGGGCGAGCAGTACTTC	CASSTGTGGEQYF
-	-	TRBV12-2	TRBJ1-5	TGTGCAAGTCGCGCATGGGGGCGCGGCAGATTTAGCAATCAGCCCCAGCATTTT	CASRAWGRGRFSNQPQHF
-	TRBD1	TRBV6-6	TRBJ1-5	TGTGCCAGCAGTCCCGACAGGGTCGGCAATCAGCCCCAGCATTTT	CASSPDRVGNQPQHF
-	-	TRBV5-1	TRBJ1-2	TGCGCCAGCAGCTTGGAAAGTTCGGGGTTTGGCTACACCTTC	CASSLESSGFGYTF
-	TRBD1	TRBV25-1	TRBJ2-7	TGTGCCAGCAGCACAGGGGTGGGAGAGCAGTACTTC	CASSTGVGEQYF
-	TRBD2	TRBV5-1	TRBJ2-3	TGCGCCAGCAGCTCCGACGCGCGGGGGGGCATGCAGTATTTT	CASSSDARGGMQYF
-	TRBD2	TRBV28	TRBJ2-5	TGTGCCAGCAGTTTAGCTAGCGGGGGCCAAGAGACCCAGTACTTC	CASSLASGGQETQYF
-	TRBD1	TRBV11-2	TRBJ1-6	TGTGCCAGCAGCACACGGTCCAACAGGGGGAGCTCCTATAATTCACCCCTCCACTTT	CASSTRSNRGSSYNSPLHF
-	TRBD1	TRBV19	TRBJ1-6	TGTGCCAGTAGGCAACAGGGGGCCCATTCACCCCTCCACTTT	CASRQQGAHSPLHF
once	TRBD2	TRBV4-2	TRBJ2-2	TGTGCCAGCAGCCGCGGAGGAGCGGGGGGTGCCGGGGAGCTGTTTTTT	CASSRGGAGGAGELFF
-	TRBD1	TRBV5-6	TRBJ2-7	TGTGCCAGCAGCTTGGGGGGTGACAGGGAAGAGCAGTACTTC	CASSLGGDREEQYF